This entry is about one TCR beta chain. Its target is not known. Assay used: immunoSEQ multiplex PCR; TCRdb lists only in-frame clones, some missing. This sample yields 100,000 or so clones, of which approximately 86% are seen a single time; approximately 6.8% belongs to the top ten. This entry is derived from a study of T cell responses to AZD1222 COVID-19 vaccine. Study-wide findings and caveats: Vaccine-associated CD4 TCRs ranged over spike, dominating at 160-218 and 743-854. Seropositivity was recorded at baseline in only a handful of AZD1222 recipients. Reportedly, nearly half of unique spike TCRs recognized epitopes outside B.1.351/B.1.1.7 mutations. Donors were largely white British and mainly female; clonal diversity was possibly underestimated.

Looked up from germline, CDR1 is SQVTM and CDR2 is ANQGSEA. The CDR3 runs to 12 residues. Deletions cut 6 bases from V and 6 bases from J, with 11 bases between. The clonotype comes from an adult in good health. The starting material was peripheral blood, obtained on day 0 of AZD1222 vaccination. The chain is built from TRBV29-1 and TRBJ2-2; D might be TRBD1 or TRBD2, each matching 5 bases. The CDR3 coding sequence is TGCAGCGTACCTACGGGGCCCGGGGAGCTGTTTTTT. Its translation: CSVPTGPGELFF.